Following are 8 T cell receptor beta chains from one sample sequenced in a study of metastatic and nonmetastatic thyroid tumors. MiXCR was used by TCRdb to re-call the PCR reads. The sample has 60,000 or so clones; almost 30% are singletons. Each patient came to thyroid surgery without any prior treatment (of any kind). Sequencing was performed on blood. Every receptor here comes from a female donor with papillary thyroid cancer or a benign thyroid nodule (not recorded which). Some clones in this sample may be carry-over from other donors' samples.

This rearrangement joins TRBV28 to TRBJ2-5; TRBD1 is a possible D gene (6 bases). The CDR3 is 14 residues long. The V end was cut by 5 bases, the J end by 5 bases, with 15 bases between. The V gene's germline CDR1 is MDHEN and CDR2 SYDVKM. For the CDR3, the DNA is TGTGCCAGCAGTGTTCCCCACAGGGCCGAGACCCAGTACTTC. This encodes CASSVPHRAETQYF.

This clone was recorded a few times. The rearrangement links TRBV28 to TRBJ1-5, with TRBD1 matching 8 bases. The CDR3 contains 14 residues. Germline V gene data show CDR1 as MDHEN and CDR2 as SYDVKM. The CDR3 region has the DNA TGTGTGAGCAGTTCACAGGGGGTTAAGCAGCCCCAGCATTTT. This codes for CVSSSQGVKQPQHF.

CDR3 loop: CASSIETSGRSYNEQFF. The CDR3 region has the DNA TGTGCCAGTAGTATAGAGACTAGCGGGAGGTCATACAATGAGCAGTTCTTC. The V call is TRBV19, the J call TRBJ2-1; TRBD2 matches 13 bases. V shed 0 bases and J 4 bases; nucleotides not matched to a gene: 3. The germline CDR1 and CDR2 sequences are LNHDA and SQIVND (reference sequence). The CDR3 contains 17 residues.

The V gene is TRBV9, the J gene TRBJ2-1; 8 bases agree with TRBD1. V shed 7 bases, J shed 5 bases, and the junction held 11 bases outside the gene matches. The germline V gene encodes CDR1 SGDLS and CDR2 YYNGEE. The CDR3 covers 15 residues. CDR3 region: CASHPDRDGNNEQFF. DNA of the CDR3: TGTGCCAGCCACCCGGACAGGGATGGTAACAATGAGCAGTTCTTC. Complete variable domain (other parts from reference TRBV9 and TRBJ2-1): DSGVTQTPKHLITATGQRVTLRCSPRSGDLSVYWYQQSLDQGLQFLIQYYNGEERAKGNILERFSAQQFPDLHSELNLSSLELGDSALYFCASHPDRDGNNEQFFGPGTRLTVL.

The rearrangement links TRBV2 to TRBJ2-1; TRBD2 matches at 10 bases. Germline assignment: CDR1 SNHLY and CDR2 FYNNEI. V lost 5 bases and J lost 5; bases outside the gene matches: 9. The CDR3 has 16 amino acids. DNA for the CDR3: TGTGCCAGCAGTTTACGGACTAGCGGAGCGAACAATGAGCAGTTCTTC. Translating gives CASSLRTSGANNEQFF.

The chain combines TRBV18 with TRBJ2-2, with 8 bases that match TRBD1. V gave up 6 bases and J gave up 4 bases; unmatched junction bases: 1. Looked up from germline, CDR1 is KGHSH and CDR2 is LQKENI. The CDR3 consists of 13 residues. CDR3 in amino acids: CASSTGATGELFF. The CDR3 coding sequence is TGTGCCAGCTCGACAGGGGCCACCGGGGAGCTGTTTTTT.

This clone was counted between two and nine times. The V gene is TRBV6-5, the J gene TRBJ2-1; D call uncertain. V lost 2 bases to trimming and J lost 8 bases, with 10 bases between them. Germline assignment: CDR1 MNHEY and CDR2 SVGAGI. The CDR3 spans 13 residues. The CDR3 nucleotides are TGTGCCAGCAGTTACCCCCGCAGGCATGAGCAGTTCTTC. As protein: CASSYPRRHEQFF.

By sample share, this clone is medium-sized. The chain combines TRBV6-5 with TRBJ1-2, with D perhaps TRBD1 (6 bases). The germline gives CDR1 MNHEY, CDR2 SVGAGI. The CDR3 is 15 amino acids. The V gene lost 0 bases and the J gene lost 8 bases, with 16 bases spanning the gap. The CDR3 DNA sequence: TGTGCCAGCAGTTACTCGATTCGGGGGGCGCGGGGCTACACCTTC. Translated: CASSYSIRGARGYTF.